Presented here are 27 T cell receptor beta chains from one specimen sequenced in a study of T-cell reconstitution after alpha-beta-depleted transplantation in children. Library preparation (for TCRbeta) was performed with unique molecular identifiers. TCRdb used MiXCR to reprocess the PCR reads, holding one entry per CDR3 protein. The data hold around 480,000 distinct CDR3 sequences, with around a third observed a single time. The material was PBMCs from the stem cell graft donor, obtained from the stem cell graft. The receptors were gathered from a human donor who donated a stem cell graft to a child with aplastic anemia.

In nucleotides, the CDR3 is TGTGCCAGCAGCGGTCCAGCGGCGGGAGCGGAGACCCAGTACTTC. Its translation is CASSGPAAGAETQYF. The V and J genes are TRBV7-9 and TRBJ2-5; 7 bases are shared with TRBD2. The CDR3 consists of 15 residues. The germline V gene has CDR1 SEHNR and CDR2 FQNEAQ (reference sequence). V lost 5 bases to trimming and J lost 5 bases; unmatched junction nucleotides: 11. The full variable domain, rest sourced from reference TRBV7-9 and TRBJ2-5, is DTGVSQNPRHKITKRGQNVTFRCDPISEHNRLYWYRQTLGQGPEFLTYFQNEAQLEKSRLLSDRFSAERPKGSFSTLEIQRTEQGDSAMYLCASSGPAAGAETQYFGPGTRLLVL.

The V and J genes are TRBV28 and TRBJ2-7; the D is unclear. Trimming left V 3 bases short and J 1 base short, with 10 bases between. The CDR3 is 14 amino acids. Germline CDR1 reads MDHEN; CDR2 reads SYDVKM. In DNA form, the CDR3 reads TGTGCCAGCAGTTTTGGCAGTTGGTCCTACGAGCAGTACGTC. Its protein product is CASSFGSWSYEQYV.

This clonotype was counted between two and nine times. The gene calls are TRBV10-3 and TRBJ2-1; 10 bases are shared with TRBD2. This CDR3 has 17 residues. Trimming at V came to 2 bases and at J to 0 bases, leaving 4 bases not matched to a gene. The germline V gene encodes CDR1 ENHRY and CDR2 SYGVKD. CDR3 amino acids: CAISEPSGRASYNEQFF. The CDR3 DNA sequence: TGTGCCATCAGTGAGCCGAGCGGGAGGGCCTCCTACAATGAGCAGTTCTTC.

This clonotype occurred a few times. The chain couples TRBV7-2 to TRBJ2-3; the D gene is possibly TRBD1 (5 bases). Germline CDR1 is SGHTA and CDR2 is FQGNSA. Between the trimmed V and J ends, which lost 5 bases and 5 bases, there was a span of 20 bases. This CDR3 comprises 16 residues. Here the CDR3 reads CASSQAGQAIGDTQYF. The CDR3, as DNA: TGTGCCAGCAGCCAAGCAGGGCAGGCAATTGGAGATACGCAGTATTTT.

The chain links TRBV18 to TRBJ2-3; D uncertain. V lost 3 bases, J lost 0 bases, and 13 bases lay in between. Germline loops: CDR1 KGHSH, CDR2 LQKENI. This CDR3 is built from 16 residues. CDR3 DNA sequence: TGTGCCAGCTCACCTCGACCTAACTATAGCACAGATACGCAGTATTTT. Translated, it gives CASSPRPNYSTDTQYF.

A few counts support this clonotype. The chain carries TRBV5-1 and TRBJ2-4, with a tentative D call TRBD2 (5 bases). V lost 4 bases to trimming and J lost 0 bases, with 17 bases between them. Germline loops: CDR1 SGHRS, CDR2 YFSETQ. The CDR3 covers 17 residues. The CDR3 DNA reads TGCGCCAGCAGCCCCCGCGGGCTAGGACTAGCCAAAAACATTCAGTACTTC. Encoded protein: CASSPRGLGLAKNIQYF.

The V gene is TRBV2, the J gene TRBJ1-4; D call uncertain. CDR3 length equals 15 residues. Germline values: CDR1 SNHLY, CDR2 FYNNEI. With 10 bases removed from V and 4 bases from J, the gap between germline ends came to 19 bases. CDR3 sequence: CATKGFQSINEKLFF. Here the CDR3 DNA reads TGTGCCACCAAGGGCTTCCAGTCGATTAATGAAAAACTGTTTTTT.

J is TRBJ1-1 and V is TRBV7-2; TRBD1 agrees at 7 bases. V lost 5 bases, J lost 2 bases, and 8 bases stayed unmatched. From germline, CDR1 is SGHTA and CDR2 FQGNSA. The CDR3 extends over 15 amino acids. The CDR3 DNA sequence: TGTGCCAGCAGCCTGAAGCGACAGGGAAACACTGAAGCTTTCTTT. As protein: CASSLKRQGNTEAFF.

The chain joins TRBV18 to TRBJ2-7; TRBD1 aligns across 10 bases. The CDR3 covers 15 residues. The germline V gene has CDR1 KGHSH and CDR2 LQKENI. The junction had 7 bases not matched to a gene; V was cut back by 3 bases and J by 5 bases. CDR3 in DNA: TGTGCCAGCTCACCCCCGGGACAGGGGCGGGACGAGCAGTACTTC. Translated, it gives CASSPPGQGRDEQYF.

On this clonotype: Without the conserved terminal phenylalanine or tryptophan, this CDR3 likely stems from a read error. The genes are TRBV5-5 and TRBJ2-5, with D tentatively TRBD1 or TRBD2 (6 bases each). The CDR3 has 15 residues. CDR1 is SGHKS and CDR2 is YYEKEE in the germline V gene (reference sequence). Trimming pared 2 bases from V and 5 bases from J, leaving 16 bases between. The CDR3 DNA reads as TGTGCCAGCAGCTTAACAGGGACCGGGGGTGAGACCCAGTACTTG. As protein: CASSLTGTGGETQYL.

V is TRBV24-1 and J is TRBJ2-3; D possibly matches TRBD1 or TRBD2 (5 bases each). The CDR3 covers 16 residues. Trimming removed 4 bases from V and 5 bases from J, with 18 bases in between. Germline V gene sequence: CDR1 KGHDR, CDR2 SFDVKD. CDR3 in DNA: TGTGCCACCAGTGAACGGGGACCCCCCCGAGGAGATACGCAGTATTTT. Translating it yields CATSERGPPRGDTQYF.

The V and J genes are TRBV21-1 and TRBJ2-1; the D call of TRBD2 is as the table states it, not checked on the DNA. TRBV21-1 counts as a pseudogene. The CDR3 consists of 16 residues. The CDR3 coding sequence is TGTGCCAGCAGCCCGAAGCGGGAGAAAGCCTACAATGAGCAGTTCTTC. Its protein is CASSPKREKAYNEQFF.

Only a few counts were recorded for this clonotype. The chain recombines TRBV5-1 with TRBJ2-1; the match to TRBD1 covers 8 bases. The CDR3 is 16 residues long. Germline V gives CDR1 SGHRS, CDR2 YFSETQ. The V segment lost 6 bases and the J segment 3 bases; nucleotides outside the gene matches: 11. DNA for the CDR3: TGCGCCAGCACCGAGAGGCCGGGACAGGTCTACAATGAGCAGTTCTTC. This sequence encodes CASTERPGQVYNEQFF.

This CDR3 is CASSQDVLAPGGRTGELFF. The CDR3 bases are TGCGCCAGCAGCCAAGATGTATTGGCGCCAGGGGGCCGCACCGGGGAGCTGTTTTTT. The chain employs TRBV4-3 and TRBJ2-2, with 8 bases identical to TRBD1. The germline gives CDR1 LGHNA, CDR2 YSLEER. The V segment lost 0 bases and the J segment 4 bases; nucleotides outside the gene matches: 13. This CDR3 contains 19 residues.

V and J are TRBV11-2 and TRBJ2-3; no firm D call. CDR1 SGHAT and CDR2 FQNNGV come from the germline V gene. V was pared by 5 bases and J by 2 bases, with 14 bases between. CDR3 size: 15 residues. Here the CDR3 DNA reads TGTGCCAGCAGCCAGTTATCGGTAGCCACAGATACGCAGTATTTT. Amino acid sequence: CASSQLSVATDTQYF.

This chain connects TRBV12-3 or TRBV12-4 to TRBJ1-2; D possibly corresponds to TRBD1 (6 bases). The CDR3 is made up of 15 amino acids. V lost 3 bases, J lost 7 bases, and 18 bases lay in between. CDR3 protein: CASSFGTGTGSGYTF. CDR3 bases: TGTGCCAGCAGTTTCGGTACAGGGACTGGTAGTGGCTACACCTTC.

This clonotype showed up just a few times. The V and J genes are TRBV18 and TRBJ2-7; no firm D call. CDR3 length: 14 amino acids. Germline CDR1 reads KGHSH; CDR2 reads LQKENI. Trimming took off 6 bases at V and 3 bases at J, with 15 bases between the two ends. CDR3 sequence: CASSAAGYNYEQYV. CDR3 in DNA: TGTGCCAGCTCCGCCGCAGGTTACAACTACGAGCAGTACGTC.

V is TRBV27 and J is TRBJ2-7; D is unclear. With 2 bases removed from V and 4 bases from J, the gap between germline ends came to 9 bases. In germline, CDR1 is MNHEY, CDR2 SMNVEV (reference sequence). The CDR3 covers 13 residues. CDR3 sequence reads: CASSLEARYEQYF. The CDR3 DNA reads as TGTGCCAGCAGTTTAGAGGCCAGATACGAGCAGTACTTC.

This rearrangement joins TRBV6-2 or TRBV6-3 to TRBJ2-1; 7 nucleotides agree with TRBD2. J gave up 0 bases and V 5 bases, and 10 bases lay outside the gene matches. The CDR3 is 17 residues long. Germline lookup yields CDR1 MNHEY and CDR2 SVGEGT. The CDR3 protein is CASSLVAGASSYNEQFF. CDR3 coding DNA: TGTGCCAGCAGTCTCGTAGCGGGTGCGAGCTCCTACAATGAGCAGTTCTTC.

The rearrangement uses TRBV7-2 and TRBJ1-1, with D maybe TRBD1 (5 bases). Trimming shortened V by 1 base and J by 6 bases, and 15 bases separated the two germline ends. The CDR3 runs 15 residues. Per germline, CDR1 SGHTA and CDR2 FQGNSA. The CDR3 sequence: CASSLDSGLKSEAFF. CDR3 DNA sequence: TGTGCCAGCAGCTTAGATTCAGGGTTGAAATCTGAAGCTTTCTTT.

This chain uses TRBV4-2 with TRBJ2-7; the match to TRBD1 covers 10 bases. Trimming removed 2 bases from V and 4 bases from J; junction bases left unmatched: 5. The CDR3 contains 15 residues. Germline-derived CDR1 and CDR2 are LGHNA and YNFKEQ. CDR3: CASSQPGQGLYEQYF. CDR3 nucleotide sequence: TGTGCCAGCAGCCAACCGGGACAGGGGTTGTACGAGCAGTACTTC.

V usage is TRBV19 and J usage is TRBJ2-1, with TRBD2 as a possible D gene (5 bases). V dropped 4 bases and J dropped 6 bases, with 13 bases sitting between them. Germline V gives CDR1 LNHDA, CDR2 SQIVND (reference sequence). The CDR3 has 14 residues. This CDR3 is CASSNPGLFNEQFF. The CDR3 region has the DNA TGTGCCAGTAGTAATCCAGGACTTTTCAATGAGCAGTTCTTC.

The sample holds a few counts of this clonotype. The chain is built from TRBV24-1 and TRBJ2-1; 10 bases agree with TRBD2. The CDR3 totals 16 residues. J gave up 5 bases and V 4 bases, and 7 bases lay outside the gene matches. Germline V gene data show CDR1 as KGHDR and CDR2 as SFDVKD. The CDR3 coding sequence is TGTGCCACCAGTGACCCACTAGCGGGAACGAACAATGAGCAGTTCTTC. As protein: CATSDPLAGTNNEQFF.

In its sample, this clonotype was seen a few times. This rearrangement joins TRBV11-2 to TRBJ2-1; D may be TRBD2 (5 bases). Trimming shortened V by 5 bases and J by 7 bases, and 9 bases separated the two germline ends. This CDR3 is 12 amino acids long. CDR1 is SGHAT, CDR2 FQNNGV, per germline. The CDR3 region has the DNA TGTGCCAGCAGCGTAACTAGGAATGAGCAGTTCTTC. Residues: CASSVTRNEQFF.

The chain employs TRBV7-9 and TRBJ2-3; 12 bases line up with TRBD2. The CDR3 totals 15 residues. V was clipped by 4 bases and J by 2 bases; unmatched bases: 1. Germline CDR1 SEHNR, CDR2 FQNEAQ (reference sequence). CDR3 coding DNA: TGTGCCAGCAGCTCTAGCGGGAGGGCCACAGATACGCAGTATTTT. Translation: CASSSSGRATDTQYF.

This clonotype has only a few counts. The rearrangement joins TRBV27 to TRBJ2-1; 12 bases fit TRBD1. J lost 13 bases, V lost 0 bases, and 10 bases had no gene match. CDR1 is MNHEY, CDR2 SMNVEV, per germline (reference sequence). The CDR3 spans 16 residues. The CDR3 sequence is CASSLSGTGGTGGQFF. DNA for the CDR3: TGTGCCAGCAGTTTATCGGGGACAGGGGGCACGGGAGGCCAGTTCTTC.

The CDR3 nucleotides read TGCGCCAGCAGCTTTTTTGGACAGGGCGGCACTGAAGCTTTCTTT. Protein: CASSFFGQGGTEAFF. This chain joins TRBV5-1 and TRBJ1-1; 8 bases fit TRBD1. Per the germline V gene, CDR1 is SGHRS and CDR2 is YFSETQ. The CDR3 loop spans 15 amino acids. V dropped 2 bases and J dropped 4; count of bases not matched to a gene: 7.